This TCR beta chain was recorded in a study of CD8 T cells in ankylosing spondylitis. This clonotype appeared many times. Its specificity is not known. Trimming removed 2 bases at V and 5 bases at J, with 7 bases between. The CDR3 is 14 residues long. Germline V gene data show CDR1 as SEHNR and CDR2 as FQNEAQ (reference sequence). Study-wide results and caveats: Significant enrichment of disease-linked clones was reportedly seen in matched ankylosing spondylitis synovial fluid. Disease-linked clones bore a CD8+ phenotype, appearing relatively rarely in peripheral blood. Seemingly distinctive of ankylosing spondylitis blood was a TCR beta motif formed by eight highly homologous variants.

Via MiXCR, TCRdb re-called the 5' RACE reads, giving one row per CDR3 protein. The sample has approximately 260,000 distinct CDR3 sequences, less than 10% seen once. The rearrangement uses TRBV7-9 and TRBJ1-6; no firm D call. Source material: blood, either unsorted or a sorted T cell fraction (not recorded which). The receptor was derived from a male donor with ankylosing spondylitis or in good health (not recorded which). CDR3 DNA sequence: TGTGCCAGCAGCTTAAGTCAGCATAATTCACCCCTCCACTTT. Its protein is CASSLSQHNSPLHF.